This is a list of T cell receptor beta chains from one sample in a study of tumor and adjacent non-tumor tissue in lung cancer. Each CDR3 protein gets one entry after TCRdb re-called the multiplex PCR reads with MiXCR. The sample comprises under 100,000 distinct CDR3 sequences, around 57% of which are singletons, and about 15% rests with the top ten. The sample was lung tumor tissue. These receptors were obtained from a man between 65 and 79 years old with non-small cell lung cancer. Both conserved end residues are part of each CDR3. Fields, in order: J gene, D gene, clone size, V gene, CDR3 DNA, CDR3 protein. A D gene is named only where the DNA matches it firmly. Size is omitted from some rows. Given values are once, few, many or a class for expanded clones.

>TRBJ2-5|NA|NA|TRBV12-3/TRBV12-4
TGTGCCAGCAGTTATGAGCGAGGCCAGTGGGCAGAGACCCAGTACTTC
CASSYERGQWAETQYF
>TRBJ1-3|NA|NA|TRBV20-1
TGCAGTGCCAGCCGAACAGAGGCTGGAAACACCATATATTTT
CSASRTEAGNTIYF
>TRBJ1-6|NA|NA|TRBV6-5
TGCGCCAGCAGTTACACAGGGTCGTATAATCCACCCCTCCACTTT
CASSYTGSYNPPLHF
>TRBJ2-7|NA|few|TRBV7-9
TGTGCCAGCAGCTCCCCCGGGAAGGGACAGCAGTACTTC
CASSSPGKGQQYF
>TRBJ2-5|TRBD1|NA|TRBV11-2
TGTATCAGCAGCTTAAACAGGGGGTCATTAGAGACACAGTACTTC
CISSLNRGSLETQYF
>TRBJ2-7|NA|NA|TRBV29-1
TGCAGCGCGCAGAGACCCTACTACGGGCAGTACTTC
CSAQRPYYGQYF
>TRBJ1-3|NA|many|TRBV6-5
TGTGCCAGCAGTCACAAGACAGCCTCTGGAAACACCATATATTTT
CASSHKTASGNTIYF
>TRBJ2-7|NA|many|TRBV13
TGTGCCAGCAGCTCCCTGGGGGGCCGGTCCTACGAGCAGTACTTC
CASSSLGGRSYEQYF
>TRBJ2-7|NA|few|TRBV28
TGTGCCACCAACGGCCAGGGTTCATCCTACGAGCAGTACTTC
CATNGQGSSYEQYF
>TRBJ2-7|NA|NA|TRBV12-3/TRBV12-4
TGTGCCAGCAGCCAGACTAGAATGAATCAGCGCTTC
CASSQTRMNQRF
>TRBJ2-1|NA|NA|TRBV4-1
TGCGCCAGCAGTTCCCGCCTGGCGGGGCACAGGAATGAGGAGTTCTTC
CASSSRLAGHRNEEFF
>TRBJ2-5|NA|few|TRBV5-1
TGCGCCAGCAGCTTCTGGGGCCCGGAAGAGACCCAGTACTTC
CASSFWGPEETQYF
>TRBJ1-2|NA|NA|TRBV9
TGTGCCAGCAGCGCAGGGTATGGCTACACCTTC
CASSAGYGYTF
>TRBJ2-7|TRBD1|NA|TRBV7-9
TGTGCCGGCAGCCCTCGGGACAGTCCCGGGGCTCTCGAGCAGTACTTC
CAGSPRDSPGALEQYF
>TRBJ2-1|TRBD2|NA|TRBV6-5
TGTGCCAGCGAGGGGGGACTAGCAATACGTGAGCAATTCTTC
CASEGGLAIREQFF
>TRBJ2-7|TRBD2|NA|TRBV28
TGTGCCAGCAGTTCGAGGACTAGAAGTTTCTACGAGCAGTACTTC
CASSSRTRSFYEQYF
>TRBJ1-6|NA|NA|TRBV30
TGTGCTTTCGACAGGACCGGCTATAATTCACCCCTCTACTTT
CAFDRTGYNSPLYF